These 21 T cell receptor beta chains came from one sample sequenced in a study of T cell responses to AZD1222 COVID-19 vaccine. The data were produced by immunoSEQ multiplex PCR, yet TCRdb's version contains in-frame clones alone and is incomplete. The repertoire has approximately 140,000 clones, roughly 90% of them found once; the top ten carry 3% to 4%. Sequencing was performed on peripheral blood, taken 28 days after the second AZD1222 dose. All receptors come from an adult who received the AZD1222 COVID-19 vaccine.

The V call is TRBV10-3, the J call TRBJ2-1, with 10 bases aligning to TRBD2. The ends lost 7 bases at V and 0 bases at J; junction bases unmatched: 12. CDR3 length equals 18 residues. Germline values: CDR1 ENHRY, CDR2 SYGVKD. The CDR3 DNA reads as TGTGCCATCACGGCTAGCGGGAGCAGGGGCAGCTCCTACAATGAGCAGTTCTTC. Translation: CAITASGSRGSSYNEQFF.

The chain recombines TRBV11-2 with TRBJ2-1; 14 positions agree with TRBD2. Germline V gives CDR1 SGHAT, CDR2 FQNNGV. The length of the CDR3 is 19 residues. The V and J ends lost 0 bases and 4 bases, in that order; junction bases with no gene match: 8. The CDR3 DNA follows: TGTGCCAGCAGCTTAGAGTTGGGACTAGCGGGAGTTGGTTACAATGAGCAGTTCTTC. Translated, it gives CASSLELGLAGVGYNEQFF.

This sequence joins TRBV7-2 and TRBJ2-7; tentative D call: TRBD2 (5 bases). V lost 1 base to trimming and J lost 3 bases, with 13 bases between them. Germline-derived CDR1 and CDR2 are SGHTA and FQGNSA. The CDR3 has 15 amino acids. The CDR3 DNA sequence: TGTGCCAGCAGCTTAGTATCGGGAACAGACTACGAGCAGTACTTC. It is translated as CASSLVSGTDYEQYF.

The V and J genes are TRBV10-3 and TRBJ1-6, with D perhaps TRBD1 (6 bases). Trimming removed 4 bases at V and 4 bases at J, with 8 bases between. CDR1 is ENHRY and CDR2 is SYGVKD in the germline V gene. The CDR3 consists of 14 residues. CDR3 coding DNA: TGTGCCATCAGTGGGGGGCAGTATAATTCACCCCTCCACTTT. Its translation is CAISGGQYNSPLHF.

This chain joins TRBV21-1 and TRBJ2-7; the table's D call, TRBD1, was not checked against the DNA. TRBV21-1 constitutes a pseudogene. The CDR3 covers 19 residues. CDR3 DNA: TGTGCCAGCAGGAACGTCCCTCCCCCTGGGACAGGACTACACTACGAGCAGTACTTC. As protein: CASRNVPPPGTGLHYEQYF.

V and J are TRBV11-3 and TRBJ2-7; TRBD1 matches at 10 bases. The germline V gene has CDR1 SGHNT and CDR2 YENEEA. The CDR3 is 14 residues long. Trimming at V came to 3 bases and at J to 5 bases, leaving 4 bases not matched to a gene. CDR3 DNA sequence: TGTGCCAGCAGCTTCCGACAGGGGGCCGACGAGCAGTACTTC. It is translated as CASSFRQGADEQYF.

The genes are TRBV10-3 and TRBJ2-1; tentatively, D is TRBD2 (6 bases). Germline lookup yields CDR1 ENHRY and CDR2 SYGVKD. The CDR3 loop spans 13 amino acids. V lost 7 bases and J 6 bases, leaving 13 bases between the germline ends. CDR3 amino acids: CAIMEGSLNEQFF. The CDR3 DNA reads as TGTGCCATCATGGAGGGAAGTCTCAATGAGCAGTTCTTC.

This clone turned up a few times. V usage is TRBV6-6 and J usage is TRBJ2-7, with 10 bases that match TRBD1. CDR3 size: 15 residues. Germline V gene data show CDR1 as MNHNY and CDR2 as SVGAGI (reference sequence). The V and J ends lost 7 bases and 5 bases, in that order; junction bases with no gene match: 11. CDR3: CASNHRDRGVHEQYF. The CDR3 DNA follows: TGTGCCAGCAACCACCGGGACAGGGGTGTGCACGAGCAGTACTTC.

J is TRBJ2-1 and V is TRBV7-2; D call uncertain. The germline V gene has CDR1 SGHTA and CDR2 FQGNSA. The CDR3 covers 13 residues. Between the trimmed V and J ends, which lost 0 bases and 11 bases, there was a span of 11 bases. The CDR3 DNA follows: TGTGCCAGCAGCTTAGCCTCTAACTACAAGCAGTTCTTC. Translated: CASSLASNYKQFF.

This chain uses TRBV27 with TRBJ2-5; TRBD2 is a possible D gene (6 bases). This CDR3 has 12 amino acids. The ends were cut back, 8 bases at V and 2 bases at J, with 9 bases in the middle. Germline V lookup: CDR1 MNHEY, CDR2 SMNVEV (reference sequence). The CDR3 spells CASGRRQETQYF. The DNA for the CDR3 is TGTGCCAGCGGGAGGAGACAAGAGACCCAGTACTTC.

There are a few counts of this clone. The V gene is TRBV29-1, the J gene TRBJ2-2; possibly TRBD1 for D (5 bases). Trimming shortened V by 4 bases and J by 4 bases, and 7 bases separated the two germline ends. CDR1 SQVTM and CDR2 ANQGSEA come from the germline V gene. The CDR3 runs 12 residues. The DNA of the CDR3 is TGCAGCGTTGTAGGGGTCACCGGGGAGCTGTTTTTT. Its translation: CSVVGVTGELFF.

The chain has TRBV15 and TRBJ2-2, with 7 bases identical to TRBD1. The CDR3 contains 13 residues. Per germline, CDR1 LNHNV and CDR2 YYDKDF (reference sequence). V shed 7 bases and J 7 bases; nucleotides not matched to a gene: 6. Here the CDR3 DNA reads TGTGCCACCACCGACAGGGTGGGCGGGGAGCTGTTTTTT. Encoded protein: CATTDRVGGELFF.

The V and J genes are TRBV19 and TRBJ1-3, with a tentative D call TRBD1 (5 bases). The CDR3 length is 15 residues. The germline gives CDR1 LNHDA, CDR2 SQIVND (reference sequence). Trimming removed 3 bases at V and 0 bases at J, with 9 bases between. This CDR3 reads CASSIGTSSGNTIYF. As DNA, the CDR3 is TGTGCCAGTAGTATTGGGACTAGCTCTGGAAACACCATATATTTT. The variable domain in full, completed from reference TRBV19 and TRBJ1-3, reads DGGITQSPKYLFRKEGQNVTLSCEQNLNHDAMYWYRQDPGQGLRLIYYSQIVNDFQKGDIAEGYSVSREKKESFPLTVTSAQKNPTAFYLCASSIGTSSGNTIYFGEGSWLTVV.

J is TRBJ2-3 and V is TRBV27; the D gene could be TRBD1 or TRBD2 (5 bases each). CDR1 is MNHEY and CDR2 is SMNVEV in the germline V gene (reference sequence). CDR3 size: 17 residues. V was cut by 6 bases and J by 2 bases, with 21 bases left in between. CDR3 in DNA: TGTGCCAGCAGCGCCTCCGAGGGGTCCTTAGCCACAGATACGCAGTATTTT. It translates to CASSASEGSLATDTQYF.

The chain recombines TRBV5-1 with TRBJ2-2, with 7 bases that match TRBD2. The CDR3 is made up of 16 amino acids. The V gene end was trimmed by 0 bases and the J gene end by 2 bases; junction bases not matched to a gene: 4. Germline CDR1 SGHRS, CDR2 YFSETQ. The CDR3 DNA is TGCGCCAGCAGCTTGGTCGCGGGAGCTAACACCGGGGAGCTGTTTTTT. Protein product: CASSLVAGANTGELFF.

This clone was seen a single time. The DNA for the CDR3 is TGTGCCAGCAGTTCGCTAGCGGGCCCTAATGAGCAGTTCTTC. Amino acid sequence: CASSSLAGPNEQFF. The chain is built from TRBV27 and TRBJ2-1; the match to TRBD2 covers 8 bases. This CDR3 region has 14 residues. Trimming at V came to 4 bases and at J to 7 bases, leaving 6 bases not matched to a gene. Looked up from germline, CDR1 is MNHEY and CDR2 is SMNVEV (reference sequence).

The chain joins TRBV27 to TRBJ1-5, with TRBD1 identical over 7 bases. The CDR3 contains 16 residues. Germline trimming cut 4 bases from V and 4 bases from J; bases unmatched to any gene: 10. CDR1 is MNHEY and CDR2 is SMNVEV in the germline V gene (reference sequence). The CDR3 DNA is TGTGCCAGCAGTTCGCTCTACAGGGGAATGAATCAGCCCCAGCATTTT. Its protein product is CASSSLYRGMNQPQHF.

The rearrangement links TRBV30 to TRBJ1-4, with TRBD1 identical over 7 bases. Trimming took 4 bases from V and 7 from J; bases not matched to a gene: 6. The CDR3 is 13 residues long. Germline loops: CDR1 GTSNPN, CDR2 SVGIG (reference sequence). CDR3 in amino acids: CAWKQGWGEKLFF. CDR3 coding DNA: TGTGCCTGGAAACAGGGGTGGGGTGAAAAACTGTTTTTT.

The V and J genes are TRBV28 and TRBJ2-7; TRBD2 matches at 13 bases. CDR1 is MDHEN and CDR2 is SYDVKM in the germline V gene. The CDR3 runs to 15 residues. The V segment lost 6 bases and the J segment 5 bases; nucleotides outside the gene matches: 7. The CDR3 protein is CASSFWTSGSNEQYF. The DNA for the CDR3 is TGTGCCAGCAGCTTTTGGACTAGCGGGAGTAACGAGCAGTACTTC.

Note on this clone: Additional DNA sequences in this sample encode the identical CDR3. J is TRBJ1-5 and V is TRBV3-1 (or the pseudogene TRBV3-2); D not certain. Germline-derived CDR1 and CDR2 are LGHDT and YNNKEL (reference sequence). This CDR3 comprises 12 residues. Trimming stripped 1 base from V and 7 bases from J, with 5 bases between. In DNA form, the CDR3 reads TGTGCCAGCAGCCAAGGGGGACAGCCCCAGCATTTT. Protein: CASSQGGQPQHF.

A single count supports this clone. The CDR3 spells CASSLSWINYGYTF. The CDR3 nucleotides are TGTGCCAGCAGCTTGTCGTGGATTAACTATGGCTACACCTTC. This sequence joins TRBV7-2 and TRBJ1-2, with D unclear. Germline assignment: CDR1 SGHTA and CDR2 FQGNSA. V was trimmed by 3 bases and J by 1 base, leaving 9 bases between them. CDR3 length equals 14 residues. Full variable domain (missing parts from reference TRBV7-2 and TRBJ1-2): GAGVSQSPSNKVTEKGKDVELRCDPISGHTALYWYRQSLGQGLEFLIYFQGNSAPDKSGLPSDRFSAERTGGSVSTLTIQRTQQEDSAVYLCASSLSWINYGYTFGSGTRLTVV.